One sample yielded the 15 T cell receptor beta chains listed below, sequenced in a study of Ad26.COV2.S vaccination and SARS-CoV-2 variants. Sequencing used immunoSEQ multiplex PCR; TCRdb keeps in-frame clones, though not all of them. The data show almost 400,000 clones, 75% to 90% seen once. Treatment indicated: 15 to 20 received Ad26.COV2.S at low or high dose, single or two shots; about 5 received placebo; per-sample allocation not given. Sampling was done on day 63 after the first vaccine or placebo injection. The sequencing used peripheral blood, collected in a trial of Ad26.COV2.S vaccine versus placebo. These receptors came from a person between 18 and 65 years old who received the Ad26.COV2.S COVID-19 vaccine or a placebo.

J is TRBJ2-1 and V is TRBV4-1; D ambiguous. Germline CDR1 and CDR2: MGHRA and YSYEKL. The CDR3 totals 14 residues. V was cut by 1 base and J by 9 bases, with 13 bases left in between. The CDR3 here is CASSQGHIPSEQFF. CDR3 coding DNA: TGCGCCAGCAGCCAAGGGCACATCCCATCTGAGCAGTTCTTC.

The chain uses TRBV2 and TRBJ2-5, with D possibly matching TRBD1 (5 bases). The CDR3 contains 14 residues. V was pared by 7 bases and J by 1 base, with 13 bases between. Looked up from germline, CDR1 is SNHLY and CDR2 is FYNNEI. CDR3 nucleotide sequence: TGTGCCAGCAATCCACAGGCTTTCCAAGAGACCCAGTACTTC. This codes for CASNPQAFQETQYF.

The genes are TRBV20-1 and TRBJ1-1; D remains ambiguous. The CDR3 consists of 11 residues. Germline V CDR1 and CDR2: DFQATT, SNEGSKA (reference sequence). Trimming pared 1 base from V and 11 bases from J, leaving 11 bases between. The CDR3 sequence: CSARGRFRAFF. The CDR3 DNA follows: TGCAGTGCTAGAGGGAGATTTCGGGCTTTCTTT.

This sequence joins TRBV5-1 and TRBJ2-7, with 11 bases fitting TRBD1. CDR3 length equals 17 residues. V shed 3 bases, J shed 3 bases, and the junction held 11 bases outside the gene matches. CDR1 and CDR2 from the germline V gene are SGHRS and YFSETQ. The DNA of the CDR3 is TGCGCCAGCAGCTCATGGACAGGGGGCGCAACGGGCTACGAGCAGTACTTC. This encodes CASSSWTGGATGYEQYF.

The V gene is TRBV5-5, the J gene TRBJ1-1, with D perhaps matching TRBD1 (5 bases). Germline CDR1 reads SGHKS; CDR2 reads YYEKEE (reference sequence). CDR3 length: 13 residues. Trimming removed 4 bases at V and 4 bases at J, with 11 bases between. CDR3 DNA: TGTGCCAGCAGCCTTGGGGGGTTCACTGAAGCTTTCTTT. Its translation: CASSLGGFTEAFF.

J is TRBJ2-5 and V is TRBV3-1 (or the pseudogene TRBV3-2); 13 nucleotides match TRBD2. The junction had 10 bases not matched to a gene; V was cut back by 4 bases and J by 2 bases. Germline values: CDR1 LGHDT, CDR2 YNNKEL (reference sequence). The CDR3 contains 18 residues. DNA for the CDR3: TGTGCCAGCAGCCCCCCGGGACTAGCGGGGTCCTCTCAAGAGACCCAGTACTTC. As protein: CASSPPGLAGSSQETQYF.

This chain uses TRBV27 with TRBJ2-2; tentative D call: TRBD1 (6 bases). V was trimmed by 3 bases and J by 1 base, leaving 9 bases between them. The CDR3 sequence is 15 residues long. Germline CDR1 is MNHEY and CDR2 is SMNVEV (reference sequence). CDR3 in DNA: TGTGCCAGCAGTTTTTTAGGGGGGAACACCGGGGAGCTGTTTTTT. It translates to CASSFLGGNTGELFF.

Note on this clone: This CDR3 is also generated by other DNA sequences in the sample. This CDR3 reads CASSQGQSYGYTF. The CDR3 bases are TGTGCCAGCAGCCAAGGGCAGTCCTATGGCTACACCTTC. The J gene is TRBJ1-2, the V gene TRBV14; D uncertain. Germline CDR1 SGHDN, CDR2 FVKESK. The CDR3 consists of 13 residues. The V end lost 1 base, the J end lost 4 bases, and 7 bases lay between the germline ends.

This chain uses TRBV6-5 with TRBJ2-5; a possible D gene is TRBD2 (5 bases). The germline V gene has CDR1 MNHEY and CDR2 SVGAGI. Trimming took off 8 bases at V and 4 bases at J, with 14 bases between the two ends. CDR3 length: 13 residues. The CDR3 spells CASRRGLIETQYF. The CDR3 coding sequence is TGTGCCAGCCGGCGCGGGCTGATAGAGACCCAGTACTTC.

V usage is TRBV5-4 and J usage is TRBJ2-5, with D uncertain. Germline V lookup: CDR1 SGHNT, CDR2 YYREEE (reference sequence). The CDR3 covers 16 residues. Trimming cost V 0 bases and J 0 bases, with 12 bases left between them. DNA for the CDR3: TGTGCCAGCAGCTTGGGGGCTACCAATAACCAAGAGACCCAGTACTTC. Translated: CASSLGATNNQETQYF. The whole variable domain, remainder taken from reference TRBV5-4 and TRBJ2-5, is ETGVTQSPTHLIKTRGQQVTLRCSSQSGHNTVSWYQQALGQGPQFIFQYYREEENGRGNFPPRFSGLQFPNYSSELNVNALELDDSALYLCASSLGATNNQETQYFGPGTRLLVL.

J is TRBJ1-5 and V is TRBV7-9, with D uncertain. The germline gives CDR1 SEHNR, CDR2 FQNEAQ (reference sequence). The germline V and J ends were trimmed by 4 bases and 2 bases, with 6 bases remaining between them. This CDR3 is built from 13 residues. CDR3: CASSSGGNQPQHF. CDR3 bases: TGTGCCAGCAGCTCGGGTGGCAATCAGCCCCAGCATTTT.

The chain recombines TRBV30 with TRBJ2-4; a possible D gene is TRBD2 (6 bases). Germline loops: CDR1 GTSNPN, CDR2 SVGIG (reference sequence). Trimming left V 5 bases short and J 0 bases short, with 11 bases between. There are 14 residues in the CDR3. CDR3 protein: CAWGTGVAKNIQYF. DNA for the CDR3: TGTGCCTGGGGAACGGGAGTAGCCAAAAACATTCAGTACTTC. Full variable domain (rest looked up from reference TRBV30 and TRBJ2-4): SQTIHQWPATLVQPVGSPLSLECTVEGTSNPNLYWYRQAAGRGLQLLFYSVGIGQISSEVPQNLSASRPQDRQFILSSKKLLLSDSGFYLCAWGTGVAKNIQYFGAGTRLSVL.

This clone was seen once. V usage is TRBV19 and J usage is TRBJ1-5; perhaps TRBD1 as D (5 bases). Trimming removed 5 bases at V and 1 base at J, with 12 bases between. There are 15 residues in the CDR3. CDR1 and CDR2 (germline): LNHDA, SQIVND (reference sequence). Written as DNA, the CDR3 is TGTGCCAGTAGTTCCCCCCGGGACAGCAATCAGCCCCAGCATTTT. The encoded protein is CASSSPRDSNQPQHF. The full variable domain, rest sourced from reference TRBV19 and TRBJ1-5, is DGGITQSPKYLFRKEGQNVTLSCEQNLNHDAMYWYRQDPGQGLRLIYYSQIVNDFQKGDIAEGYSVSREKKESFPLTVTSAQKNPTAFYLCASSSPRDSNQPQHFGDGTRLSIL.

The chain recombines TRBV7-3 with TRBJ2-7; 7 bases are a match to TRBD2. Looked up from germline, CDR1 is SGHTA and CDR2 is FQGTGA. The CDR3 has 15 residues. After removal of 5 bases from V and 6 bases from J, the junction contained 13 bases not matched to a gene. CDR3 nucleotides: TGTGCCAGCAGCCCTAGCGGAGCAGGGTCTGGCGAGCAGTACTTC. The encoded protein is CASSPSGAGSGEQYF.

The chain employs TRBV6-1 and TRBJ1-5; D not certain. The CDR3 covers 13 residues. V lost 1 base and J 7 bases, leaving 8 bases between the germline ends. Germline CDR1 reads MNHNS; CDR2 reads SASEGT. CDR3 loop: CASSEGVSQPQHF. Written as DNA, the CDR3 is TGTGCCAGCAGTGAAGGGGTGAGCCAGCCCCAGCATTTT.